Listed below are T cell receptor beta chains from one sample, sequenced in a study of T-cell memory formation after mild COVID-19. TCRdb called the 5' RACE reads again in MiXCR, with one record for every CDR3 protein. The data show some 250,000 distinct CDR3 sequences, roughly 9.4% seen once. The sample comprised PBMCs or a T cell subset sorted from them (not recorded which). The receptors were gathered from a man between 18 and 35 years old who had mild COVID-19 (a few samples of this study predate the infection). Cell type and time point are not known. CDR3s include the opening cysteine and the closing phenylalanine or tryptophan. A D gene is named only where the DNA matches it firmly. The size entry is marked missing in some rows and otherwise reads once, few, many or a size class.

v_gene: TRBV12-3/TRBV12-4
abundance: .
len: 14
d_gene: TRBD1
j_gene: TRBJ2-7
CDR3aa: CASRSRGSTYEQYF
CDR3nt: TGTGCCAGCAGGTCCAGGGGGTCGACCTACGAGCAGTACTTC

v_gene: TRBV20-1
abundance: .
len: 15
d_gene: TRBD2
j_gene: TRBJ2-2
CDR3aa: CSALTSGGNTGELFF
CDR3nt: TGCAGTGCTCTAACTAGCGGGGGTAACACCGGGGAGCTGTTTTTT

v_gene: TRBV13
abundance: few
len: 15
d_gene: TRBD1
j_gene: TRBJ2-7
CDR3aa: CASSLTGQASYEQYF
CDR3nt: TGTGCCAGCAGCTTGACTGGACAGGCGTCCTACGAGCAGTACTTC

v_gene: TRBV20-1
abundance: .
len: 14
d_gene: .
j_gene: TRBJ2-7
CDR3aa: CSARPGRNSYEQYF
CDR3nt: TGCAGTGCTAGACCCGGACGGAACTCCTACGAGCAGTACTTC

v_gene: TRBV2
abundance: .
len: 15
d_gene: .
j_gene: TRBJ1-6
CDR3aa: CASSGPGVYNSPLHF
CDR3nt: TGTGCCAGCAGTGGCCCGGGCGTCTATAATTCACCCCTCCACTTT

v_gene: TRBV7-2
abundance: few
len: 14
d_gene: .
j_gene: TRBJ2-3
CDR3aa: CASSFKAGTDTQYF
CDR3nt: TGTGCCAGCAGCTTCAAAGCGGGCACAGATACGCAGTATTTT

v_gene: TRBV4-3
abundance: few
len: 16
d_gene: .
j_gene: TRBJ2-7
CDR3aa: CASSQELELSAYEQYF
CDR3nt: TGCGCCAGCAGCCAAGAGTTGGAGTTATCGGCCTACGAGCAGTACTTC

v_gene: TRBV5-1
abundance: few
len: 14
d_gene: TRBD1
j_gene: TRBJ1-2
CDR3aa: CASSATGTGYGYTF
CDR3nt: TGCGCCAGCAGCGCCACCGGGACAGGGTATGGCTACACCTTC

v_gene: TRBV5-1
abundance: many
len: 14
d_gene: .
j_gene: TRBJ2-7
CDR3aa: CASSFRGGGYEQYF
CDR3nt: TGCGCCAGCAGCTTCCGGGGAGGGGGCTACGAGCAGTACTTC

v_gene: TRBV15
abundance: few
len: 15
d_gene: TRBD2
j_gene: TRBJ2-5
CDR3aa: CATSRWAGGPETQYF
CDR3nt: TGTGCCACCAGCAGGTGGGCGGGGGGCCCGGAGACCCAGTACTTC

v_gene: TRBV7-8
abundance: .
len: 16
d_gene: .
j_gene: TRBJ1-4
CDR3aa: CASRSSRATINEKLFF
CDR3nt: TGTGCCAGCAGATCCTCTAGGGCAACGATTAATGAAAAACTGTTTTTT

v_gene: TRBV9
abundance: .
len: 15
d_gene: .
j_gene: TRBJ1-1
CDR3aa: CASSVGSQGSTEAFF
CDR3nt: TGTGCCAGCAGCGTAGGGTCTCAGGGGAGCACTGAAGCTTTCTTT

v_gene: TRBV7-3
abundance: few
len: 16
d_gene: TRBD2
j_gene: TRBJ2-3
CDR3aa: CASSTGTSGPTDTQYF
CDR3nt: TGTGCCAGCAGCACCGGGACTAGCGGCCCCACAGATACGCAGTATTTT

v_gene: TRBV5-1
abundance: .
len: 15
d_gene: TRBD1
j_gene: TRBJ1-1
CDR3aa: CASSEKTGMDTEAFF
CDR3nt: TGCGCCAGCAGCGAGAAGACAGGGATGGACACTGAAGCTTTCTTT

v_gene: TRBV6-5
abundance: .
len: 13
d_gene: .
j_gene: TRBJ1-5
CDR3aa: CASSYDGNQPQHF
CDR3nt: TGTGCCAGCAGTTACGACGGTAATCAGCCCCAGCATTTT

v_gene: TRBV7-2
abundance: .
len: 13
d_gene: .
j_gene: TRBJ2-7
CDR3aa: CASTPGIGYEQYF
CDR3nt: TGTGCCAGCACCCCGGGCATAGGGTACGAGCAGTACTTC

v_gene: TRBV4-2
abundance: .
len: 16
d_gene: TRBD1
j_gene: TRBJ2-7
CDR3aa: CASSPTGTGSSYEQYF
CDR3nt: TGTGCCAGCAGCCCAACCGGGACAGGGAGCTCCTACGAGCAGTACTTC

v_gene: TRBV4-1
abundance: few
len: 16
d_gene: TRBD1
j_gene: TRBJ1-1
CDR3aa: CASSRVWEGANTEAFF
CDR3nt: TGCGCCAGCAGCCGAGTCTGGGAGGGGGCGAACACTGAAGCTTTCTTT

v_gene: TRBV7-9
abundance: many
len: 12
d_gene: .
j_gene: TRBJ2-7
CDR3aa: CASSPTSYEQYF
CDR3nt: TGTGCCAGCAGCCCCACCTCCTACGAGCAGTACTTC

v_gene: TRBV6-2/TRBV6-3
abundance: .
len: 14
d_gene: .
j_gene: TRBJ2-7
CDR3aa: CASSYSNLRGVQYF
CDR3nt: TGTGCCAGCAGTTACTCCAACCTACGAGGGGTGCAGTACTTC

v_gene: TRBV20-1
abundance: .
len: 17
d_gene: .
j_gene: TRBJ2-3
CDR3aa: CSAKTGTGTGKADTQYF
CDR3nt: TGCAGTGCTAAAACCGGTACCGGGACTGGAAAAGCAGATACGCAGTATTTT

v_gene: TRBV7-9
abundance: .
len: 17
d_gene: .
j_gene: TRBJ2-1
CDR3aa: CASSSGTNDRKYNEQFF
CDR3nt: TGTGCCAGCAGCTCCGGGACCAACGACCGAAAATACAATGAGCAGTTCTTC

v_gene: TRBV6-5
abundance: .
len: 13
d_gene: .
j_gene: TRBJ1-1
CDR3aa: CASSSQGLTEAFF
CDR3nt: TGTGCCAGCAGTAGCCAAGGGTTAACTGAAGCTTTCTTT

v_gene: TRBV4-3
abundance: .
len: 18
d_gene: .
j_gene: TRBJ1-2
CDR3aa: CASSQDRFGRGVNYGYTF
CDR3nt: TGCGCCAGCAGCCAAGATCGGTTTGGCCGCGGGGTAAACTATGGCTACACCTTC

v_gene: TRBV12-3/TRBV12-4
abundance: few
len: 13
d_gene: .
j_gene: TRBJ2-1
CDR3aa: CASTDRRGNEQFF
CDR3nt: TGTGCCAGCACCGACAGGCGGGGGAATGAGCAGTTCTTC

v_gene: TRBV7-2
abundance: few
len: 14
d_gene: TRBD1
j_gene: TRBJ1-4
CDR3aa: CASSRGQGREKLFF
CDR3nt: TGTGCCAGCAGTAGGGGACAGGGAAGGGAAAAACTGTTTTTT

v_gene: TRBV10-3
abundance: .
len: 16
d_gene: .
j_gene: TRBJ1-2
CDR3aa: CAISRFRQEDVYGYTF
CDR3nt: TGTGCCATCAGCCGATTTCGACAGGAGGATGTCTATGGCTACACCTTC

v_gene: TRBV20-1
abundance: many
len: 14
d_gene: .
j_gene: TRBJ2-3
CDR3aa: CSADGDSSTDTQYF
CDR3nt: TGCAGTGCTGATGGGGACTCAAGCACAGATACGCAGTATTTT

v_gene: TRBV5-1
abundance: .
len: 15
d_gene: TRBD1
j_gene: TRBJ1-1
CDR3aa: CASSTGQLMNTEAFF
CDR3nt: TGCGCCAGCAGCACGGGACAGCTAATGAACACTGAAGCTTTCTTT

v_gene: TRBV29-1
abundance: few
len: 12
d_gene: .
j_gene: TRBJ2-5
CDR3aa: CSVRQLQETQYF
CDR3nt: TGCAGCGTTCGGCAGCTCCAAGAGACCCAGTACTTC

v_gene: TRBV5-1
abundance: few
len: 15
d_gene: .
j_gene: TRBJ2-1
CDR3aa: CASSFAVGGFDEQFF
CDR3nt: TGCGCCAGCAGCTTTGCGGTCGGAGGGTTCGATGAGCAGTTCTTC

v_gene: TRBV6-5
abundance: few
len: 16
d_gene: TRBD1
j_gene: TRBJ2-2
CDR3aa: CASRRTGTGGVGELFF
CDR3nt: TGTGCCAGCAGACGCACCGGGACAGGGGGAGTCGGGGAGCTGTTTTTT

v_gene: TRBV11-2
abundance: .
len: 12
d_gene: .
j_gene: TRBJ1-3
CDR3aa: CASGGLRNTIYF
CDR3nt: TGTGCCAGCGGGGGCCTTCGAAACACCATATATTTT

v_gene: TRBV7-9
abundance: few
len: 15
d_gene: TRBD1
j_gene: TRBJ2-3
CDR3aa: CASSLDRAGTDTQYF
CDR3nt: TGTGCCAGCAGCCTCGACAGGGCAGGCACAGATACGCAGTATTTT

v_gene: TRBV7-9
abundance: many
len: 13
d_gene: .
j_gene: TRBJ1-2
CDR3aa: CASSAFPGASYTF
CDR3nt: TGTGCCAGCAGCGCATTTCCAGGAGCCAGCTACACCTTC